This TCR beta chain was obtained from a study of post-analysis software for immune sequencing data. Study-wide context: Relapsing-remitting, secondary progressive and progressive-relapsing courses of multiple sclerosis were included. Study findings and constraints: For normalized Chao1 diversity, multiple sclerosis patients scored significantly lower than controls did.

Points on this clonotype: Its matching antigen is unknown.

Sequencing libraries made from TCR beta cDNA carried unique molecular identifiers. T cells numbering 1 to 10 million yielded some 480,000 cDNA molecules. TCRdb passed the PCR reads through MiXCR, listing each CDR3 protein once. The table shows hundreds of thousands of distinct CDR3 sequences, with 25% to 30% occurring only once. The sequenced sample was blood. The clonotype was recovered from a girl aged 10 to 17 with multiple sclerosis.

This chain's CDR3 is CASSPLSRGPNEQFF. The CDR3 DNA sequence: TGTGCCAGCTCACCACTCTCCAGGGGCCCCAATGAGCAGTTCTTC. This chain connects TRBV18 to TRBJ2-1, with D possibly matching TRBD1 (6 bases). The CDR3 covers 15 residues. Germline V gene lookup returns CDR1 KGHSH and CDR2 LQKENI. Between the trimmed V and J ends, which lost 1 base and 6 bases, there was a span of 13 bases.